The 4 T cell receptor beta chains in this list originate from one sample, sequenced in a study of T cells after yellow fever vaccination. MiXCR, applied by TCRdb to the 5' RACE reads, yields one record per CDR3 protein. Of hundreds of thousands of distinct CDR3 sequences in the sample, around 3.6% were seen once. This sample comprised PBMCs, obtained on the day of the yellow fever booster vaccination. The source is a man aged 18 to 30 who received the YFV17D yellow fever vaccine.

The chain combines TRBV6-1 with TRBJ2-2, with 9 bases that match TRBD2. This CDR3 is 15 amino acids long. The V gene end was trimmed by 7 bases and the J gene end by 0 bases; junction bases not matched to a gene: 3. Germline CDR1 MNHNS, CDR2 SASEGT. The CDR3 here is CASTRTSANTGELFF. The CDR3 DNA reads TGTGCCAGCACAAGGACTAGCGCGAACACCGGGGAGCTGTTTTTT.

This clonotype has at least ten counts. V usage is TRBV6-2 or TRBV6-3 and J usage is TRBJ2-7; no clear D gene. V was shortened by 1 base and J by 3 bases, with 13 bases between the two germline ends. This CDR3 has 15 amino acids. Germline lookup yields CDR1 MNHEY and CDR2 SVGEGT. DNA of the CDR3: TGTGCCAGCAGTTACTTAACGGACGGTGGCTACGAGCAGTACTTC. It encodes CASSYLTDGGYEQYF.

This clonotype has just a few counts. The rearrangement uses TRBV10-3 and TRBJ2-1, with 8 bases fitting TRBD1. CDR1 is ENHRY, CDR2 SYGVKD, per germline. The junction had 2 bases not matched to a gene; V was cut back by 2 bases and J by 2 bases. CDR3 length: 15 amino acids. The DNA of the CDR3 is TGTGCCATCAGTGAGCAGGGACAGGCCTACAATGAGCAGTTCTTC. Its translation: CAISEQGQAYNEQFF.

This clonotype was seen repeatedly, ten times or more. This chain uses TRBV7-9 with TRBJ2-4; D may be TRBD1 or TRBD2 (5 bases each). The germline V and J ends were trimmed by 5 bases and 0 bases, with 11 bases remaining between them. The CDR3 runs to 15 residues. From germline, CDR1 is SEHNR and CDR2 FQNEAQ (reference sequence). The CDR3 DNA reads as TGTGCCAGCAGCGACGGGGCCCTAGCCAAAAACATTCAGTACTTC. As protein: CASSDGALAKNIQYF.